Below, one T cell receptor (beta chain) is given with its context. Antigen unknown. Measured with immunoSEQ multiplex PCR; TCRdb has only the in-frame clones, and not every one. The table shows 100,000 to 120,000 clones, with 85% to 90% occurring only once. This sample is drawn from a study of a mutant IDH1 vaccine in newly diagnosed glioma. About the study: Vaccinations, eight in total, occurred in weeks 1, 3, 5, 7, 11, 15, 19, 23. Radiotherapy alone preceded vaccination by 4-6 weeks; alternatively, vaccination started with temozolomide cycles.

The CDR3 extends over 18 amino acids. CDR1 and CDR2 (germline): MGHRA, YSYEKL. The trim removed 4 bases at V and 4 bases at J, leaving 14 bases unmatched. Stated time point: week 11, during vaccination. Doses comprised 300 ug of mutant IDH1 20-mer peptide each, plus topical imiquimod. The source of this sequence is a woman aged 45-65 years with glioma. This material consisted of PBMCs, taken from a glioma patient whose treatment included an IDH1 peptide vaccine. The V gene is TRBV4-1, the J gene TRBJ2-1, with 9 bases lining up with TRBD2. CDR3 region: CASSPQPTLAGFYNEQFF. In nucleotides, the CDR3 is TGCGCCAGCAGCCCCCAGCCCACTCTAGCGGGGTTTTACAATGAGCAGTTCTTC.